This T cell receptor (beta chain) emerged from a study of radiotherapy plus CTLA-4 blockade in lung cancer. Study-level results: Some TCR clones had been derived from tumors. These clones expanded in peripheral blood after radiotherapy plus ipilimumab.

Sequencing was performed with immunoSEQ multiplex PCR; in TCRdb, only in-frame clones are kept and a portion is missing. The repertoire has more than 90,000 clones, 80% to 90% of them found once; the top ten carry 4.5% to 5%. Trimming cost V 3 bases and J 5 bases; bases outside gene matches: 0. This CDR3 is built from 14 residues. Looked up from germline, CDR1 is SGDLS and CDR2 is YYNGEE. This clone was counted a few times. Its specificity is unknown. Patients in the study, people with chemo-refractory metastatic non-small-cell lung cancer, received focal radiation plus ipilimumab CTLA-4 blockade. This TCR was sampled from a human donor with non-small cell lung cancer that progressed on radiotherapy plus ipilimumab. The J gene is TRBJ2-1, the V gene TRBV9, with 12 bases lining up with TRBD2. This specimen consisted of peripheral blood, obtained from a patient treated with radiotherapy plus ipilimumab. The CDR3 sequence: CASSGTSGDNEQFF. The DNA of the CDR3 is TGTGCCAGCAGCGGGACTAGCGGGGACAATGAGCAGTTCTTC.